The 32 T cell receptor beta chains in this list originate from one sample, sequenced in a study of blood T cell repertoires in COVID-19. Generated by immunoSEQ multiplex PCR, the TCRdb table keeps only in-frame clones and is missing some. The repertoire holds about 39,000 clones, 80% to 95% seen once, with approximately 2% in the top ten. Sample: peripheral blood. The source of these receptors is a man aged 45-60 years with active COVID-19.

The chain carries TRBV4-1 and TRBJ1-1; 8 positions agree with TRBD1. The CDR3 is made up of 17 amino acids. The J segment lost 1 base and the V segment lost 2 bases, leaving 9 bases of the junction unmatched. Per germline, CDR1 MGHRA and CDR2 YSYEKL. The CDR3 bases are TGCGCCAGCAGCCAAACAGTCCTCAGGGGGCCGAACACTGAAGCTTTCTTT. Translation gives CASSQTVLRGPNTEAFF.

This chain uses TRBV21-1 with TRBJ2-2; the listed D gene, TRBD1, was not tested against the DNA. TRBV21-1 is noted as a pseudogene. This CDR3 comprises 16 residues. The CDR3 bases are TGTGCCAGCAGCAAAGGTAAGGGGTCGAACACCGGGGAGCTGTTTTTT. It is translated as CASSKGKGSNTGELFF.

The gene calls are TRBV10-3 and TRBJ1-2; 7 nucleotides line up with TRBD1. V shed 3 bases, J shed 6 bases, and the junction held 7 bases outside the gene matches. This CDR3 spans 14 amino acids. The V gene's germline CDR1 is ENHRY and CDR2 SYGVKD. CDR3 residues: CAISEDRDTNGYTF. Here the CDR3 DNA reads TGTGCCATCAGTGAAGACAGGGATACCAATGGCTACACCTTC.

V is TRBV5-1 and J is TRBJ2-7; no definite D call. The CDR3 runs 14 residues. The germline V gene has CDR1 SGHRS and CDR2 YFSETQ. V lost 4 bases to trimming and J lost 2 bases, with 13 bases between them. The CDR3 nucleotides read TGCGCCAGCAGCCTCCTCCCAGGCCCCTACGAGCAGTACTTC. Its protein is CASSLLPGPYEQYF. The full variable domain, with the rest looked up from reference TRBV5-1 and TRBJ2-7, is KAGVTQTPRYLIKTRGQQVTLSCSPISGHRSVSWYQQTPGQGLQFLFEYFSETQRNKGNFPGRFSGRQFSNSRSEMNVSTLELGDSALYLCASSLLPGPYEQYFGPGTRLTVT.

J is TRBJ2-5 and V is TRBV6-6; 8 bases match TRBD2. The CDR3 runs to 15 residues. Germline lookup yields CDR1 MNHNY and CDR2 SVGAGI (reference sequence). V was pared by 11 bases and J by 3 bases, with 14 bases of the junction left unmatched. The CDR3 is CAPTSVRSGEETQYF. CDR3 in DNA: TGTGCCCCCACCTCTGTGCGTAGCGGGGAAGAGACCCAGTACTTC.

This chain uses TRBV5-5 with TRBJ1-1; D ambiguous. The ends were cut back, 1 base at V and 1 base at J, with 8 bases in the middle. The CDR3 has 14 residues. Germline assignment: CDR1 SGHKS and CDR2 YYEKEE (reference sequence). Here the CDR3 reads CASSLSAENTEAFF. The CDR3 DNA follows: TGTGCCAGCAGCTTGTCGGCGGAGAACACTGAAGCTTTCTTT.

The chain carries TRBV11-2 and TRBJ2-1; 9 nucleotides agree with TRBD2. Unmatched junction bases numbered 6, after V lost 3 bases and J lost 6 bases. The CDR3 runs 15 residues. Per germline, CDR1 SGHAT and CDR2 FQNNGV. This CDR3 reads CASSFGLAGTNEQFF. CDR3 coding DNA: TGTGCCAGCAGCTTTGGCCTAGCGGGAACCAATGAGCAGTTCTTC.

J is TRBJ2-2 and V is TRBV6-5; the match to TRBD2 covers 11 bases. The germline CDR1 and CDR2 sequences are MNHEY and SVGAGI. There are 15 residues in the CDR3. Trimming cost V 8 bases and J 4 bases; bases outside gene matches: 6. The CDR3, as DNA: TGTGCCAGCCAGATTAGCGGGAGGGCCACCGGGGAGCTGTTTTTT. It codes for CASQISGRATGELFF.

CDR3 amino acids: CSVAVDSNSNQPQHF. DNA of the CDR3: TGCAGCGTTGCCGTTGACAGTAATAGCAATCAGCCCCAGCATTTT. V and J are TRBV29-1 and TRBJ1-5; D is perhaps TRBD1 (5 bases). Germline CDR1 reads SQVTM; CDR2 reads ANQGSEA. The CDR3 runs 15 residues. The V gene lost 4 bases and the J gene lost 0 bases, with 13 bases spanning the gap.

This chain connects TRBV20-1 to TRBJ1-2, with no clear D. Trimming removed 4 bases at V and 6 bases at J, with 9 bases between. The CDR3 length is 11 residues. CDR1 and CDR2 from the germline V gene are DFQATT and SNEGSKA (reference sequence). Here the CDR3 DNA reads TGCAGTGCTAAGGCCACAGATGGCTACACCTTC. Encoded protein: CSAKATDGYTF.

This clone was detected once. The chain uses TRBV11-3 and TRBJ2-5; 8 nucleotides line up with TRBD1. There are 16 residues in the CDR3. With V trimmed by 3 bases and J by 5 bases, 11 bases remained unmatched. Germline lookup yields CDR1 SGHNT and CDR2 YENEEA. Written as DNA, the CDR3 is TGTGCCAGCAGCTTGGGCGGGGCAGGGGGCGTCGAGACCCAGTACTTC. As protein: CASSLGGAGGVETQYF.

This rearrangement joins TRBV4-1 to TRBJ1-2; 7 bases line up with TRBD1. The CDR3 is 16 residues long. The germline V gene has CDR1 MGHRA and CDR2 YSYEKL. Losses at the gene ends were 3 bases for V and 8 bases for J; bases not matched to a gene: 15. CDR3 in amino acids: CASSQASGGDSNGYTF. In DNA, the CDR3 is TGCGCCAGCAGCCAGGCCTCAGGCGGGGACAGTAACGGCTACACCTTC.

This chain links TRBV11-1 with TRBJ1-1; TRBD1 matches at 8 bases. J lost 6 bases, V lost 5 bases, and 11 bases had no gene match. Germline loops: CDR1 SGHAT, CDR2 FQDESV (reference sequence). This CDR3 has 15 amino acids. As DNA, the CDR3 is TGTGCCAGCAGCCAGGGGGCAGGAAATTTTGCTGAAGCTTTCTTT. It translates to CASSQGAGNFAEAFF. The whole variable domain, remainder taken from reference TRBV11-1 and TRBJ1-1, is EAEVAQSPRYKITEKSQAVAFWCDPISGHATLYWYRQILGQGPELLVQFQDESVVDDSQLPKDRFSAERLKGVDSTLKIQPAELGDSAMYLCASSQGAGNFAEAFFGQGTRLTVV.

The chain carries TRBV7-3 and TRBJ1-1; perhaps TRBD1 as D (6 bases). CDR3 length: 14 amino acids. V lost 6 bases and J lost 4, with 15 bases in between. The V gene's germline CDR1 is SGHTA and CDR2 FQGTGA. CDR3 in DNA: TGTGCCAGCAGTTTATCAGGGGTGGCCACTGAAGCTTTCTTT. This codes for CASSLSGVATEAFF.

This clone was observed a single time. The V gene is TRBV5-1, the J gene TRBJ2-1; a possible D gene is TRBD2 (5 bases). Germline V gives CDR1 SGHRS, CDR2 YFSETQ. This CDR3 spans 16 amino acids. Deletions cut 0 bases from V and 8 bases from J, with 18 bases between. The chain's CDR3 is CASSLVAGQAGDEQFF. In DNA form, the CDR3 reads TGCGCCAGCAGCTTGGTTGCGGGCCAAGCCGGGGATGAGCAGTTCTTC. The whole variable domain, remainder taken from reference TRBV5-1 and TRBJ2-1, is KAGVTQTPRYLIKTRGQQVTLSCSPISGHRSVSWYQQTPGQGLQFLFEYFSETQRNKGNFPGRFSGRQFSNSRSEMNVSTLELGDSALYLCASSLVAGQAGDEQFFGPGTRLTVL.

The chain uses TRBV5-6 and TRBJ2-2, with TRBD1 matching over 7 bases. CDR1 and CDR2 from the germline V gene are SGHDT and YYEEEE. Trimming at V came to 5 bases and at J to 1 base, leaving 5 bases not matched to a gene. This CDR3 region has 15 residues. DNA for the CDR3: TGTGCCAGCAGTTACCGGGACAGGAACACCGGGGAGCTGTTTTTT. This gives the protein CASSYRDRNTGELFF.

The chain is built from TRBV6-5 and TRBJ1-1; a possible D gene is TRBD1 (5 bases). Germline V gives CDR1 MNHEY, CDR2 SVGAGI. Between the trimmed V and J ends, which lost 7 bases and 1 base, there was a span of 16 bases. This CDR3 region has 15 residues. The CDR3 region has the DNA TGTGCCAGCAATTTTCTACAAGGGGAGAACACTGAAGCTTTCTTT. This sequence encodes CASNFLQGENTEAFF.

V and J are TRBV2 and TRBJ2-1; 11 bases line up with TRBD1. The CDR3 length is 15 residues. Per the germline V gene, CDR1 is SNHLY and CDR2 is FYNNEI. V lost 6 bases, J lost 5 bases, and 6 bases stayed unmatched. CDR3 amino acids: CASRPGQGEDNEQFF. The DNA for the CDR3 is TGTGCCAGCAGGCCGGGACAGGGGGAAGACAATGAGCAGTTCTTC.

The J gene is TRBJ2-5, the V gene TRBV30; tentatively, D is TRBD1 (5 bases). This CDR3 is 13 amino acids long. Per the germline V gene, CDR1 is GTSNPN and CDR2 is SVGIG (reference sequence). Trimming stripped 2 bases from V and 1 base from J, with 8 bases between. The CDR3 loop is CAWSRQGQETQYF. CDR3 nucleotides: TGTGCCTGGAGTCGGCAGGGCCAAGAGACCCAGTACTTC.

The V gene is TRBV4-2, the J gene TRBJ2-3, with 8 bases lining up with TRBD2. This CDR3 comprises 17 residues. Per the germline V gene, CDR1 is LGHNA and CDR2 is YNFKEQ. Unmatched junction bases numbered 7, after V lost 0 bases and J lost 2 bases. CDR3 amino acids: CASSQEVSGALTDTQYF. The CDR3 bases are TGTGCCAGCAGCCAAGAGGTTAGCGGGGCCCTCACAGATACGCAGTATTTT.

This chain connects TRBV27 to TRBJ2-1; possibly TRBD1 for D (5 bases). This CDR3 is built from 14 residues. V was trimmed by 6 bases and J by 3 bases, leaving 12 bases between them. CDR1 is MNHEY, CDR2 SMNVEV, per germline (reference sequence). The CDR3 loop is CASRRTINYNEQFF. The CDR3 coding sequence is TGTGCCAGCAGAAGGACAATTAACTACAATGAGCAGTTCTTC.

The V gene is TRBV11-1, the J gene TRBJ2-7, with D unclear. Germline V gene lookup returns CDR1 SGHAT and CDR2 FQDESV (reference sequence). Trimming shortened V by 5 bases and J by 5 bases, and 16 bases separated the two germline ends. There are 14 residues in the CDR3. The CDR3 DNA is TGTGCCAGCAGCGGATGGCGGCCAGTAGACGAGCAGTACTTC. Translated, it gives CASSGWRPVDEQYF.

V gene TRBV6-2 or TRBV6-3 combines with J gene TRBJ2-7; D is perhaps TRBD2 (5 bases). CDR3 length: 16 amino acids. The V end lost 2 bases, the J end lost 0 bases, and 14 bases lay between the germline ends. CDR1 MNHEY and CDR2 SVGEGT come from the germline V gene. This CDR3 reads CASSYPVRGSSYEQYF. As DNA, the CDR3 is TGTGCCAGCAGTTACCCGGTACGGGGAAGCTCCTACGAGCAGTACTTC.

V is TRBV19 and J is TRBJ2-1, with D tentatively TRBD2 (6 bases). V was pared by 3 bases and J by 4 bases, with 16 bases between. The CDR3 contains 16 residues. From germline, CDR1 is LNHDA and CDR2 SQIVND (reference sequence). The CDR3 region has the DNA TGTGCCAGTAGTATCGGGACTTCCCCCTATTACAATGAGCAGTTCTTC. Protein product: CASSIGTSPYYNEQFF. The entire variable domain, with the rest obtained from reference TRBV19 and TRBJ2-1, is as follows: DGGITQSPKYLFRKEGQNVTLSCEQNLNHDAMYWYRQDPGQGLRLIYYSQIVNDFQKGDIAEGYSVSREKKESFPLTVTSAQKNPTAFYLCASSIGTSPYYNEQFFGPGTRLTVL.

The DNA of the CDR3 is TGTGCCAGCAGCCGTACTCACTACGAGCAGTACTTC. This codes for CASSRTHYEQYF. The chain uses TRBV3-1 (or the pseudogene TRBV3-2) and TRBJ2-7; D unresolved. This CDR3 region has 12 residues. The V gene lost 4 bases and the J gene lost 3 bases, with 7 bases spanning the gap. Looked up from germline, CDR1 is LGHDT and CDR2 is YNNKEL (reference sequence).

The chain joins TRBV5-6 to TRBJ1-3; D is ambiguous. The germline CDR1 and CDR2 sequences are SGHDT and YYEEEE. The CDR3 totals 15 residues. V was cut by 0 bases and J by 4 bases, with 11 bases left in between. The CDR3 here is CASSLGPNGGNTIYF. For the CDR3, the DNA is TGTGCCAGCAGCTTGGGTCCGAACGGGGGAAACACCATATATTTT.

The chain has TRBV9 and TRBJ2-3; 11 nucleotides match TRBD2. CDR3 size: 15 residues. From germline, CDR1 is SGDLS and CDR2 YYNGEE. The J segment lost 5 bases and the V segment lost 0 bases, leaving 2 bases of the junction unmatched. The CDR3 sequence: CASSVEGTSGDTQYF. The CDR3 DNA follows: TGTGCCAGCAGCGTAGAGGGGACTAGCGGAGATACGCAGTATTTT.

The J gene is TRBJ2-2, the V gene TRBV5-1; 10 bases map to TRBD1. J lost 3 bases, V lost 4 bases, and 0 bases had no gene match. The CDR3 sequence is 14 residues long. CDR1 and CDR2 (germline): SGHRS, YFSETQ. The CDR3 DNA is TGCGCCAGCAGCGGACAGGGGGACACCGGGGAGCTGTTTTTT. Translation gives CASSGQGDTGELFF.

The chain employs TRBV7-2 and TRBJ2-7, with 11 bases fitting TRBD2. Per the germline V gene, CDR1 is SGHTA and CDR2 is FQGNSA. After removal of 3 bases from V and 7 bases from J, the junction contained 5 bases not matched to a gene. The CDR3 length is 14 residues. The CDR3 sequence is CASSFTSGGQEQYF. CDR3 nucleotide sequence: TGTGCCAGCAGCTTCACTAGCGGGGGCCAAGAGCAGTACTTC.

Regarding this clone: Other DNA variants within this sample encode the same CDR3. V is TRBV10-3 and J is TRBJ1-1; 7 nucleotides align to TRBD1. The CDR3 runs to 13 residues. Unmatched junction bases numbered 2, after V lost 6 bases and J lost 1 base. Germline-derived CDR1 and CDR2 are ENHRY and SYGVKD. This CDR3 reads CAISGQANTEAFF. CDR3 DNA: TGTGCCATCAGCGGACAGGCGAACACTGAAGCTTTCTTT.

This sequence joins TRBV30 and TRBJ1-2, with unresolved D. The CDR3 runs 13 residues. Trimming stripped 5 bases from V and 4 bases from J, with 14 bases between. Germline assignment: CDR1 GTSNPN and CDR2 SVGIG (reference sequence). The CDR3 DNA reads as TGTGCCTGGGCCTCCGGGGTCATCTATGGCTACACCTTC. Protein: CAWASGVIYGYTF.

The genes are TRBV4-1 and TRBJ1-5; TRBD1 agrees at 7 bases. CDR3 length: 17 amino acids. The ends lost 4 bases at V and 0 bases at J; junction bases unmatched: 9. Per the germline V gene, CDR1 is MGHRA and CDR2 is YSYEKL. This CDR3 reads CASSPRGGTVSNQPQHF. CDR3 DNA sequence: TGCGCCAGCAGCCCCCGAGGCGGGACAGTTAGCAATCAGCCCCAGCATTTT.